This paragraph reports one T cell receptor (beta chain). Its antigen remains unknown. The data originate from a study of CD8+ T cells in alopecia areata. Study-wide results and caveats: Among patients, TCR sharing was less clear than in mice, a difference possibly due in part to HLA diversity in the patient population. Besides other cells, scalp samples also yield sequences of resident alphabeta T cells from normal skin.

Isolated RNA was reverse transcribed into cDNA used as the sequencing template. Assay used: immunoSEQ multiplex PCR; TCRdb lists only in-frame clones, some missing. This sample has about 200,000 clones, with 56% found just once. Germline lookup yields CDR1 SQVTM and CDR2 ANQGSEA. Trimming took 0 bases from V and 0 from J, leaving 9 bases between them. The CDR3 covers 14 residues. The specimen was CD8+ T cells sorted from blood. The origin of this receptor is a human donor in good health. The chain employs TRBV29-1 and TRBJ2-7; D perhaps matches TRBD2 (5 bases). CDR3 bases: TGCAGCGTTGAAGAAGAGGGAGACTCCTACGAGCAGTACTTC. Translation gives CSVEEEGDSYEQYF.